The clone carrying this T cell receptor beta chain was seen repeatedly, ten times or more. What it binds is not known. TCRdb called the 5' RACE reads again in MiXCR, with one record for every CDR3 protein. The sample contains about 200,000 distinct CDR3 sequences, 7% to 8% of which appear only once. The sample comes from a study of CD8 T cells in ankylosing spondylitis. The study's findings and limits: There was reportedly significant enrichment of clones that were disease-linked in matched ankylosing spondylitis synovial fluid. Ankylosing spondylitis blood appeared to be characterized by a TCR beta motif of under ten highly homologous variants. CD8+ disease-linked clones were present at relatively low frequencies in blood.

The CDR3 contains 15 residues. Trimming cost V 6 bases and J 0 bases, with 15 bases left between them. The V gene's germline CDR1 is DFQATT and CDR2 SNEGSKA (reference sequence). Specimen: blood, either unsorted or a sorted T cell fraction (not recorded which). The chain uses TRBV20-1 and TRBJ2-1; D is uncertain. This TCR was recovered from a male donor with ankylosing spondylitis. CDR3 bases: TGCAGTGCACGCGGACCTTCGAGCTCCTACAATGAGCAGTTCTTC. Translation gives CSARGPSSSYNEQFF.